The T cell receptor (beta chain) described here comes from a study of blood T cell repertoires in COVID-19. The CDR3 totals 15 residues. V was shortened by 4 bases and J by 4 bases, with 16 bases between the two germline ends. CDR1 is MDHEN, CDR2 SYDVKM, per germline. Under the authors' procedure: Amplification from reference gene primers served as the basis for estimated nucleated cell counts. TCRdb's table, derived via immunoSEQ multiplex PCR, lists solely in-frame clones and lacks some. V, J and clone size are taken as reported in that table, and D and trimming were inferred from the DNA itself. The sample has about 36,000 clones; over 75% are singletons.

The sequence came from a human donor in a cohort sampled during active COVID-19. The chain uses TRBV28 and TRBJ1-1; the D gene is possibly TRBD1 (6 bases). Material for sequencing was peripheral blood. CDR3 DNA sequence: TGTGCCAGCAGTTCCCCCTCAGGGGTTGGCACTGAAGCTTTCTTT. Amino acid sequence: CASSSPSGVGTEAFF.